Shown below are 22 T cell receptor beta chains from a single sample sequenced in a study of CD8 T cells in Susac syndrome. It was with random hexamers that 0.5 to 1 ug RNA was reverse transcribed. Each CDR3 protein is one row after TCRdb ran MiXCR on the immunoSEQ multiplex PCR reads. Of tens of thousands of distinct CDR3 sequences listed, around 96% are singletons. Specimen: CD8+ T cells from PBMCs. These receptor sequences come from a human donor with Susac syndrome.

V gene TRBV28 combines with J gene TRBJ2-3, with a weak D call TRBD1 (6 bases). This CDR3 comprises 15 residues. Trimming stripped 4 bases from V and 0 bases from J, with 11 bases between. CDR1 is MDHEN and CDR2 is SYDVKM in the germline V gene. This CDR3 reads CASSSLQGSTDTQYF. CDR3 sequence (DNA): TGTGCCAGCAGTTCGCTTCAGGGGAGCACAGATACGCAGTATTTT.

The chain couples TRBV5-1 to TRBJ2-5; D gene ambiguous. CDR1 and CDR2 (germline): SGHRS, YFSETQ. V was shortened by 0 bases and J by 5 bases, with 8 bases between the two germline ends. The CDR3 extends over 13 amino acids. The CDR3 sequence: CASSLDSWETQYF. Here the CDR3 DNA reads TGCGCCAGCAGCTTGGATAGTTGGGAGACCCAGTACTTC.

CDR3 in DNA: TGCGCCAGCAGCTTGGAAACAGGGCTGTCCTACGAGCAGTACTTC. This codes for CASSLETGLSYEQYF. The J gene is TRBJ2-7, the V gene TRBV5-1, with D perhaps TRBD1 (6 bases). This CDR3 has 15 residues. The ends were cut back, 0 bases at V and 1 base at J, with 11 bases in the middle. CDR1 is SGHRS, CDR2 YFSETQ, per germline. Drawing the rest from reference TRBV5-1 and TRBJ2-7, the complete variable domain is KAGVTQTPRYLIKTRGQQVTLSCSPISGHRSVSWYQQTPGQGLQFLFEYFSETQRNKGNFPGRFSGRQFSNSRSEMNVSTLELGDSALYLCASSLETGLSYEQYFGPGTRLTVT.

The chain uses TRBV5-4 and TRBJ2-5; D is possibly TRBD1 (5 bases). CDR1 is SGHNT and CDR2 is YYREEE in the germline V gene (reference sequence). V lost 3 bases and J lost 3, with 6 bases in between. This CDR3 is 12 amino acids long. The CDR3 DNA sequence: TGTGCCAGCAGCTCCAGGGAAGAGACCCAGTACTTC. Residues: CASSSREETQYF.

This chain links TRBV9 with TRBJ1-2; TRBD1 might be the D (5 bases). The CDR3 covers 12 residues. The germline V gene encodes CDR1 SGDLS and CDR2 YYNGEE. V shed 9 bases and J shed 6 bases, with 15 bases lying between them. The CDR3 DNA sequence: TGTGCCAACATACAGGCCGGGCATGGCTACACCTTC. Protein product: CANIQAGHGYTF.

V is TRBV20-1 and J is TRBJ2-5; no reliable D call. CDR1 DFQATT and CDR2 SNEGSKA come from the germline V gene (reference sequence). Trimming took 3 bases from V and 5 from J, leaving 13 bases between them. The CDR3 loop spans 13 amino acids. The CDR3 here is CSASAQTRETQYF. For the CDR3, the DNA is TGCAGTGCTAGCGCGCAGACCCGGGAGACCCAGTACTTC.

J is TRBJ2-5 and V is TRBV5-4; D is uncertain. This CDR3 contains 12 residues. V was clipped by 9 bases and J by 3 bases, with 12 bases between them. Germline loops: CDR1 SGHNT, CDR2 YYREEE (reference sequence). The CDR3 loop is CAISMGKETQYF. CDR3 nucleotide sequence: TGTGCCATCTCGATGGGGAAAGAGACCCAGTACTTC.

This chain uses TRBV5-1 with TRBJ1-4, with 9 bases matching TRBD1. The CDR3 spans 17 residues. The V and J ends lost 1 base and 5 bases, in that order; junction bases with no gene match: 9. From germline, CDR1 is SGHRS and CDR2 YFSETQ. The CDR3 DNA reads TGCGCCAGCAGCTTGAGTATCGGACAGGGGACAAATGAAAAACTGTTTTTT. Translating gives CASSLSIGQGTNEKLFF.

The J gene is TRBJ2-1, the V gene TRBV29-1; D unclear. Trimming shortened V by 2 bases and J by 5 bases, and 22 bases separated the two germline ends. This CDR3 has 17 residues. CDR1 is SQVTM and CDR2 is ANQGSEA in the germline V gene. CDR3 region: CSVEKWQAVQVNNEQFF. The CDR3 nucleotides are TGCAGCGTTGAAAAGTGGCAGGCTGTCCAGGTAAACAATGAGCAGTTCTTC.

The CDR3 protein is CASSQDWTGGLNTEAFF. The DNA of the CDR3 is TGCGCCAGCAGCCAAGACTGGACAGGGGGTTTGAACACTGAAGCTTTCTTT. The V and J genes are TRBV4-3 and TRBJ1-1; 10 positions agree with TRBD1. Germline CDR1 and CDR2: LGHNA and YSLEER. V lost 0 bases to trimming and J lost 0 bases; unmatched junction nucleotides: 4. CDR3 length: 17 amino acids.

This chain joins TRBV27 and TRBJ1-1; possibly TRBD1 for D (5 bases). V dropped 0 bases and J dropped 3 bases, with 11 bases sitting between them. This CDR3 spans 15 amino acids. Germline lookup yields CDR1 MNHEY and CDR2 SMNVEV (reference sequence). As DNA, the CDR3 is TGTGCCAGCAGTTTATCGCTAGTGGGGGACACTGAAGCTTTCTTT. Residues: CASSLSLVGDTEAFF.

The chain links TRBV5-1 to TRBJ2-7; D might be TRBD1 (6 bases). The germline gives CDR1 SGHRS, CDR2 YFSETQ. V gave up 2 bases and J gave up 1 base, with 10 bases separating them. The CDR3 loop spans 14 amino acids. CDR3 coding DNA: TGCGCCAGCAGCTTCGGACAGAATTCCTACGAGCAGTACTTC. As protein: CASSFGQNSYEQYF.

V is TRBV7-9 and J is TRBJ2-7; tentative D call: TRBD1 (5 bases). V was shortened by 3 bases and J by 6 bases, with 18 bases between the two germline ends. Looked up from germline, CDR1 is SEHNR and CDR2 is FQNEAQ (reference sequence). The CDR3 loop spans 15 amino acids. CDR3 sequence (DNA): TGTGCCAGCAGCTTGGGGCCTCCTTGGCTAGGCGAGCAGTACTTC. Protein: CASSLGPPWLGEQYF. The full variable domain, in which reference TRBV7-9 and TRBJ2-7 provide the parts outside the CDR3, is DTGVSQNPRHKITKRGQNVTFRCDPISEHNRLYWYRQTLGQGPEFLTYFQNEAQLEKSRLLSDRFSAERPKGSFSTLEIQRTEQGDSAMYLCASSLGPPWLGEQYFGPGTRLTVT.

The V and J genes are TRBV2 and TRBJ2-5; possibly TRBD2 for D (6 bases). From germline, CDR1 is SNHLY and CDR2 FYNNEI. This CDR3 has 13 residues. V was trimmed by 4 bases and J by 5 bases, leaving 11 bases between them. The CDR3 sequence: CASSVIRGETQYF. CDR3 in DNA: TGTGCCAGCAGTGTAATCCGGGGGGAGACCCAGTACTTC.

The chain joins TRBV11-1 to TRBJ2-3, with D perhaps assigned TRBD1 or TRBD2 (5 bases each). The CDR3 is 17 amino acids. V was shortened by 5 bases and J by 1 base, with 19 bases between the two germline ends. The V gene's germline CDR1 is SGHAT and CDR2 FQDESV (reference sequence). CDR3 in amino acids: CASSPRGAGTGTDTQYF. DNA for the CDR3: TGTGCCAGCAGCCCTAGGGGTGCAGGGACGGGCACAGATACGCAGTATTTT.

V usage is TRBV27 and J usage is TRBJ2-1; D possibly corresponds to TRBD2 (6 bases). This CDR3 has 16 amino acids. The V end lost 5 bases, the J end lost 6 bases, and 20 bases lay between the germline ends. CDR1 MNHEY and CDR2 SMNVEV come from the germline V gene (reference sequence). CDR3 residues: CASSPTGGAPSNEQFF. DNA of the CDR3: TGTGCCAGCAGTCCCACCGGCGGGGCACCCAGCAATGAGCAGTTCTTC.

The chain joins TRBV20-1 to TRBJ2-3, with TRBD2 as a possible D gene (6 bases). V was trimmed by 1 base and J by 1 base, leaving 15 bases between them. This CDR3 contains 16 residues. The germline V gene has CDR1 DFQATT and CDR2 SNEGSKA (reference sequence). CDR3 region: CSARVLAEVGTDTQYF. CDR3 nucleotides: TGCAGTGCTAGAGTACTAGCTGAAGTCGGCACAGATACGCAGTATTTT.

The V gene is TRBV20-1, the J gene TRBJ1-1, with TRBD1 matching over 8 bases. V trimming: 6 bases; J trimming: 2 bases; junction bases outside the gene matches: 5. Germline CDR1 DFQATT, CDR2 SNEGSKA (reference sequence). CDR3 length equals 13 residues. The CDR3 reads CSAKTGGNTEAFF. The CDR3, as DNA: TGCAGTGCCAAAACAGGGGGTAACACTGAAGCTTTCTTT.

The chain recombines TRBV20-1 with TRBJ2-1; 8 positions match TRBD2. Germline CDR1 is DFQATT and CDR2 is SNEGSKA (reference sequence). This CDR3 is 12 amino acids long. With 5 bases clipped from V and 9 bases from J, the junction kept 6 bases outside the gene matches. The CDR3 DNA follows: TGCAGTGCTTCCGGGGGGGCGACTGAGCAGTTCTTC. Translated: CSASGGATEQFF.

The chain employs TRBV25-1 and TRBJ2-5; D is unresolved. The CDR3 covers 13 residues. Trimming left V 5 bases short and J 4 bases short, with 11 bases between. CDR1 is MGHDK and CDR2 is SYGVNS in the germline V gene. The CDR3 region has the DNA TGTGCCAGCAGTCTACTAAGCGCAGAGACCCAGTACTTC. It encodes CASSLLSAETQYF.

The chain carries TRBV25-1 and TRBJ2-6; 8 nucleotides match TRBD2. Germline assignment: CDR1 MGHDK and CDR2 SYGVNS. J gave up 2 bases and V 8 bases, and 11 bases lay outside the gene matches. This CDR3 spans 17 amino acids. The DNA of the CDR3 is TGTGCCAGCGCACCCACGGGGGGGCGCACTGGGGCCAACGTCCTGACTTTC. As protein: CASAPTGGRTGANVLTF.

V usage is TRBV5-4 and J usage is TRBJ2-7; 9 bases map to TRBD1. V was clipped by 9 bases and J by 5 bases; unmatched bases: 9. CDR3 length: 13 residues. Germline assignment: CDR1 SGHNT and CDR2 YYREEE (reference sequence). The CDR3 coding sequence is TGTGCCACGACGGGGACAGGGTACCACGAGCAGTACTTC. Residues: CATTGTGYHEQYF.